A single sample is the source of the 32 T cell receptor beta chains below, sequenced in a study of cytomegalovirus exposure and HLA in healthy donors. The PCR was carried out with 60 Vbeta primers and 13 Jbeta primers. Libraries were prepared by immunoSEQ multiplex PCR; TCRdb keeps only in-frame clonotypes and omits some of them. The sample lists some 33,000 clones, around 60% occurring once. The source material was PBMCs. The receptor source for this set is a man between 45 and 60 years old in good health and CMV-seropositive.

The chain links TRBV28 to TRBJ1-6; 11 positions agree with TRBD1. V dropped 6 bases and J dropped 7; count of bases not matched to a gene: 5. The CDR3 length is 15 residues. Germline-derived CDR1 and CDR2 are MDHEN and SYDVKM. DNA for the CDR3: TGTGCCAGCAGAACTAGGACAGGGGGCAATTCACCCCTCCACTTT. Protein sequence: CASRTRTGGNSPLHF.

The chain is built from TRBV6-5 and TRBJ2-3; the match to TRBD1 covers 7 bases. Germline CDR1 and CDR2: MNHEY and SVGAGI. The CDR3 has 14 amino acids. J was trimmed by 2 bases and V by 6 bases; bases with no gene match: 5. The CDR3 spells CASRRRGFTDTQYF. The CDR3 region has the DNA TGTGCCAGCAGACGCAGGGGGTTCACAGATACGCAGTATTTT.

This clone was recorded a few times. The chain carries TRBV23-1 and TRBJ1-1; D not certain. TRBV23-1 is reported as an ORF; its role is uncertain. The length of the CDR3 is 15 residues. Trimming left V 0 bases short and J 4 bases short, with 12 bases between. The chain's CDR3 is CASSQSAAAGTEAFF. The DNA of the CDR3 is TGCGCCAGCAGTCAATCGGCTGCTGCGGGCACTGAAGCTTTCTTT.

This chain links TRBV11-3 with TRBJ2-3, with D unclear. The V end was cut by 0 bases, the J end by 0 bases, with 4 bases between. This CDR3 has 14 residues. CDR1 and CDR2 from the germline V gene are SGHNT and YENEEA. In DNA, the CDR3 is TGTGCCAGCAGCTTAGACCCAAGCACAGATACGCAGTATTTT. As protein: CASSLDPSTDTQYF.

A single count supports this clone. The chain links TRBV5-1 to TRBJ2-7, with D tentatively TRBD2 (7 bases). Trimming shortened V by 2 bases and J by 6 bases, and 15 bases separated the two germline ends. This CDR3 comprises 14 residues. Germline CDR1 SGHRS, CDR2 YFSETQ. CDR3 protein: CASSFSGGSIEQYF. The CDR3 DNA follows: TGCGCCAGCAGCTTTTCGGGGGGCTCTATCGAGCAGTACTTC.

The chain combines TRBV30 with TRBJ2-3; no firm D call. V dropped 6 bases and J dropped 3 bases, with 13 bases sitting between them. Germline-derived CDR1 and CDR2 are GTSNPN and SVGIG (reference sequence). The CDR3 totals 13 residues. The CDR3, as DNA: TGTGCCTGCGAACAGAGACGGACAGATACGCAGTATTTT. This encodes CACEQRRTDTQYF. The full variable domain, completed using reference TRBV30 and TRBJ2-3, is SQTIHQWPATLVQPVGSPLSLECTVEGTSNPNLYWYRQAAGRGLQLLFYSVGIGQISSEVPQNLSASRPQDRQFILSSKKLLLSDSGFYLCACEQRRTDTQYFGPGTRLTVL.

The chain recombines TRBV30 with TRBJ2-7, with 11 bases lining up with TRBD2. The CDR3 is 13 residues long. Germline assignment: CDR1 GTSNPN and CDR2 SVGIG (reference sequence). V dropped 7 bases and J dropped 3; count of bases not matched to a gene: 5. The CDR3, as DNA: TGTGCCTTCCAAACTAGCGGGAGCTACGAGCAGTACTTC. Its translation is CAFQTSGSYEQYF.

The chain couples TRBV9 to TRBJ2-5; 9 nucleotides agree with TRBD2. Germline trimming cut 0 bases from V and 2 bases from J; bases unmatched to any gene: 5. Germline CDR1 SGDLS, CDR2 YYNGEE. The CDR3 has 16 amino acids. The CDR3 here is CASSVDGLAFQETQYF. The DNA for the CDR3 is TGTGCCAGCAGCGTAGATGGACTAGCGTTTCAAGAGACCCAGTACTTC. The full variable domain, its missing parts supplied by reference TRBV9 and TRBJ2-5, is DSGVTQTPKHLITATGQRVTLRCSPRSGDLSVYWYQQSLDQGLQFLIQYYNGEERAKGNILERFSAQQFPDLHSELNLSSLELGDSALYFCASSVDGLAFQETQYFGPGTRLLVL.

This chain links TRBV7-8 with TRBJ1-1, with a possible D match to TRBD1 (5 bases). In germline, CDR1 is SGHVS, CDR2 FQNEAQ. The V end lost 5 bases, the J end lost 0 bases, and 10 bases lay between the germline ends. The CDR3 covers 14 residues. The CDR3 nucleotides read TGTGCCAGCAGCGAGACAGCCCTGAACACTGAAGCTTTCTTT. It translates to CASSETALNTEAFF.

The chain links TRBV10-3 to TRBJ1-1; D might be TRBD1 (5 bases). This CDR3 has 14 amino acids. Between the trimmed V and J ends, which lost 10 bases and 1 base, there was a span of 16 bases. CDR1 and CDR2 from the germline V gene are ENHRY and SYGVKD. The DNA of the CDR3 is TGTGCCACCTCTCCTATAGGGGAGAACACTGAAGCTTTCTTT. Translating it yields CATSPIGENTEAFF.

The CDR3 DNA is TGTGCCAGCAGCTTGGTTGGCAGGGTTCAAGAGACCCAGTACTTC. This translates into CASSLVGRVQETQYF. The chain uses TRBV5-6 and TRBJ2-5, with TRBD1 as a possible D gene (5 bases). Germline CDR1 is SGHDT and CDR2 is YYEEEE. V dropped 0 bases and J dropped 2 bases, with 11 bases sitting between them. This CDR3 contains 15 residues.

J is TRBJ2-7 and V is TRBV19; 8 nucleotides line up with TRBD2. Trimming cost V 5 bases and J 6 bases; bases outside gene matches: 6. This CDR3 has 13 amino acids. Per germline, CDR1 LNHDA and CDR2 SQIVND (reference sequence). CDR3 residues: CASSPRTSPEQYF. DNA of the CDR3: TGTGCCAGTAGTCCCCGGACTAGCCCCGAGCAGTACTTC.

The chain carries TRBV2 and TRBJ2-1, with no clear D. Germline V gives CDR1 SNHLY, CDR2 FYNNEI. V gave up 5 bases and J gave up 5 bases, with 13 bases separating them. The CDR3 loop spans 14 amino acids. The DNA of the CDR3 is TGTGCCAGCAGTCCACGGAGCGCACACAATGAGCAGTTCTTC. This translates into CASSPRSAHNEQFF. Looking up the rest from reference TRBV2 and TRBJ2-1 gives the full variable domain: EPEVTQTPSHQVTQMGQEVILRCVPISNHLYFYWYRQILGQKVEFLVSFYNNEISEKSEIFDDQFSVERPDGSNFTLKIRSTKLEDSAMYFCASSPRSAHNEQFFGPGTRLTVL.

The chain links TRBV18 to TRBJ2-7; possibly TRBD2 for D (5 bases). Germline-derived CDR1 and CDR2 are KGHSH and LQKENI. The CDR3 has 15 residues. Trimming removed 0 bases from V and 5 bases from J, with 14 bases in between. CDR3 in amino acids: CASSPPMRAVDEQYF. CDR3 DNA sequence: TGTGCCAGCTCACCACCGATGAGGGCGGTGGACGAGCAGTACTTC.

This clone was counted between two and nine times. The chain's CDR3 is CASSSEGNTEAFF. As DNA, the CDR3 is TGTGCCAGCAGCTCCGAGGGCAACACTGAAGCTTTCTTT. The chain is built from TRBV11-3 and TRBJ1-1; D not certain. The V and J ends lost 4 bases and 2 bases respectively, with 8 bases between them. Germline assignment: CDR1 SGHNT and CDR2 YENEEA. The CDR3 contains 13 residues.

This clone came up a few times. This sequence joins TRBV6-5 and TRBJ1-1, with 7 bases identical to TRBD1. J lost 7 bases, V lost 4 bases, and 3 bases had no gene match. This CDR3 comprises 12 residues. Per the germline V gene, CDR1 is MNHEY and CDR2 is SVGAGI. The CDR3 nucleotides are TGTGCCAGCAGTTCCTGGGACAGTGAAGCTTTCTTT. Translating gives CASSSWDSEAFF.

The chain recombines TRBV11-2 with TRBJ2-7; perhaps TRBD1 as D (6 bases). CDR1 and CDR2 (germline): SGHAT, FQNNGV. The CDR3 covers 15 residues. V gave up 2 bases and J gave up 12 bases, with 23 bases separating them. The CDR3 here is CASSLPLTGWARLYF. The CDR3 coding sequence is TGTGCCAGCAGCTTACCCTTGACAGGTTGGGCCCGTCTGTACTTC.

The J gene is TRBJ2-1, the V gene TRBV10-1, with 10 bases matching TRBD1. The CDR3 loop spans 16 amino acids. Per the germline V gene, CDR1 is WNHNN and CDR2 is SYGVQD (reference sequence). V was clipped by 0 bases and J by 3 bases; unmatched bases: 2. CDR3 loop: CASSESGTGVYNEQFF. CDR3 coding DNA: TGCGCCAGCAGTGAGTCTGGGACAGGGGTCTACAATGAGCAGTTCTTC.

There are a few counts of this clone. This chain connects TRBV7-6 to TRBJ1-6, with D possibly matching TRBD1 (5 bases). This CDR3 comprises 15 residues. Germline loops: CDR1 SGHVS, CDR2 FNYEAQ. The V end lost 2 bases, the J end lost 10 bases, and 15 bases lay between the germline ends. DNA for the CDR3: TGTGCCAGCAGCTTATATGGGCAGGGCCGGTCACCCCTCCACTTT. This sequence encodes CASSLYGQGRSPLHF.

The chain is built from TRBV6-5 and TRBJ2-5; D is perhaps TRBD1 (5 bases). The CDR3 covers 16 residues. The germline V gene has CDR1 MNHEY and CDR2 SVGAGI. The ends were cut back, 0 bases at V and 7 bases at J, with 18 bases in the middle. The CDR3 is CASSYSKRGSRGTQYF. CDR3 coding DNA: TGTGCCAGCAGTTACTCGAAGCGCGGCTCTAGGGGGACCCAGTACTTC.

V and J are TRBV30 and TRBJ1-1; D unresolved. The germline gives CDR1 GTSNPN, CDR2 SVGIG (reference sequence). V lost 0 bases to trimming and J lost 1 base, with 6 bases between them. This CDR3 comprises 13 residues. The CDR3 reads CAWSVNGNTEAFF. In nucleotides, the CDR3 is TGTGCCTGGAGTGTAAACGGGAACACTGAAGCTTTCTTT.

The V and J genes are TRBV30 and TRBJ2-5; maybe TRBD1 (6 bases). CDR1 is GTSNPN, CDR2 SVGIG, per germline (reference sequence). Trimming took 2 bases from V and 7 from J, leaving 17 bases between them. This CDR3 has 14 residues. CDR3 coding DNA: TGTGCCTGGAGTAACCTACGAGGGGGTGTGACCCAGTACTTC. Translated: CAWSNLRGGVTQYF. The whole variable domain, remainder taken from reference TRBV30 and TRBJ2-5, is SQTIHQWPATLVQPVGSPLSLECTVEGTSNPNLYWYRQAAGRGLQLLFYSVGIGQISSEVPQNLSASRPQDRQFILSSKKLLLSDSGFYLCAWSNLRGGVTQYFGPGTRLLVL.

The chain recombines TRBV5-6 with TRBJ1-4; 10 nucleotides match TRBD1. V shed 4 bases, J shed 7 bases, and the junction held 10 bases outside the gene matches. The germline V gene encodes CDR1 SGHDT and CDR2 YYEEEE. The CDR3 is 16 residues long. DNA for the CDR3: TGTGCCAGCAGCCGAGGCTCCGGGACAGGGGTTGAAAAACTGTTTTTT. It translates to CASSRGSGTGVEKLFF.

V is TRBV5-1 and J is TRBJ1-6; D unresolved. V was trimmed by 0 bases and J by 8 bases, leaving 12 bases between them. The CDR3 totals 15 residues. The germline V gene has CDR1 SGHRS and CDR2 YFSETQ. The CDR3 here is CASSLDPRADSPLHF. CDR3 in DNA: TGCGCCAGCAGCTTGGATCCTAGAGCGGATTCACCCCTCCACTTT.

The V call is TRBV7-2, the J call TRBJ1-6; 10 bases fit TRBD1. Germline V gene sequence: CDR1 SGHTA, CDR2 FQGNSA. The CDR3 loop spans 15 amino acids. J lost 10 bases, V lost 1 base, and 4 bases had no gene match. The CDR3 region is CASSLGGQGSSPLHF. Here the CDR3 DNA reads TGTGCCAGCAGCTTAGGGGGACAGGGGTCCTCACCCCTCCACTTT.

The chain joins TRBV5-4 to TRBJ2-3, with 7 bases aligning to TRBD2. V shed 0 bases, J shed 6 bases, and the junction held 1 base outside the gene matches. The CDR3 has 13 amino acids. Germline CDR1 SGHNT, CDR2 YYREEE (reference sequence). The CDR3 DNA follows: TGTGCCAGCAGCTTGGAGCGGGGCGATACGCAGTATTTT. It translates to CASSLERGDTQYF.

This clone was counted only a few times. V usage is TRBV6-6 and J usage is TRBJ2-7; 9 bases line up with TRBD1. In germline, CDR1 is MNHNY, CDR2 SVGAGI (reference sequence). The junction had 8 bases not matched to a gene; V was cut back by 6 bases and J by 5 bases. This CDR3 has 14 residues. Written as DNA, the CDR3 is TGTGCCAGCAGCCCGGGACAGGGTTGGGACGAGCAGTACTTC. It is translated as CASSPGQGWDEQYF.

The V gene is TRBV28, the J gene TRBJ2-1; 9 bases agree with TRBD2. V trimming: 7 bases; J trimming: 6 bases; junction bases outside the gene matches: 7. This CDR3 is built from 14 residues. Germline loops: CDR1 MDHEN, CDR2 SYDVKM. The chain's CDR3 is CASTLAGVINEQFF. DNA of the CDR3: TGTGCCAGCACCTTAGCGGGAGTCATCAATGAGCAGTTCTTC.

This clone was observed a single time. The chain recombines TRBV5-6 with TRBJ1-2, with unresolved D. Trimming cost V 1 base and J 4 bases, with 8 bases left between them. The germline V gene encodes CDR1 SGHDT and CDR2 YYEEEE. The CDR3 covers 13 residues. In nucleotides, the CDR3 is TGTGCCAGCAGCTTGCAGGTTATCTATGGCTACACCTTC. Residues: CASSLQVIYGYTF.

In this sample, this clone turned up a few times. The V and J genes are TRBV29-1 and TRBJ1-1; 11 bases are a match to TRBD1. Unmatched junction bases numbered 1, after V lost 4 bases and J lost 6 bases. The germline gives CDR1 SQVTM, CDR2 ANQGSEA. This CDR3 has 12 residues. CDR3 DNA: TGCAGCGTTGGGGGACAGGGGGCTGAAGCTTTCTTT. It codes for CSVGGQGAEAFF.

DNA for the CDR3: TGTGCCTGGAGTGCGCAGATAGCTTTCTTT. Its translation: CAWSAQIAFF. The chain couples TRBV30 to TRBJ1-1; the D is unclear. The CDR3 extends over 10 amino acids. Germline loops: CDR1 GTSNPN, CDR2 SVGIG (reference sequence). V dropped 1 base and J dropped 10 bases, with 7 bases sitting between them.

V and J are TRBV18 and TRBJ1-2, with TRBD1 matching 10 bases. Trimming cost V 5 bases and J 7 bases; bases outside gene matches: 4. This CDR3 region has 13 residues. The germline V gene has CDR1 KGHSH and CDR2 LQKENI. CDR3 bases: TGTGCCAGCTCAACCGGGACAGGGGTTGGCTACACCTTC. This sequence encodes CASSTGTGVGYTF.